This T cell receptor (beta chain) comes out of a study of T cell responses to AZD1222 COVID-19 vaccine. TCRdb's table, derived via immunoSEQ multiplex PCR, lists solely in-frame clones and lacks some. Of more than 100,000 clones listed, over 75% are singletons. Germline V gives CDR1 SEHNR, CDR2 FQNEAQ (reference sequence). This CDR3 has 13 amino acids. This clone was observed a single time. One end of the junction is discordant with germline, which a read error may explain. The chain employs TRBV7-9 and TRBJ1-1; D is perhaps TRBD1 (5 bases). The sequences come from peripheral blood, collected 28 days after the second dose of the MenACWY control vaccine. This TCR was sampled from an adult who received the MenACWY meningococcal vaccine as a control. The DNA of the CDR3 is TGTGCCAGCAGCCTAGCGGAGGCAGGGAAAGCTTTCTTT. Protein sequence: CASSLAEAGKAFF.